This TCR beta chain was sequenced for a study of blood T cell repertoires in COVID-19. Overall study context: Sites in the United States, Italy and Spain provided acute and convalescent COVID-19 samples. T cells, B-cell-depleted T cells, or PBMCs provided the cDNA or gDNA that served as material.

Germline lookup yields CDR1 SQVTM and CDR2 ANQGSEA. There are 13 residues in the CDR3. V dropped 4 bases and J dropped 4 bases, with 13 bases sitting between them. Original data processing: For nucleated cells, counts were estimated from reference gene primer amplification. The protocol was immunoSEQ multiplex PCR, while the TCRdb copy is restricted to in-frame clones and leaves out a portion. That table furnishes V, J and clone size, whereas the DNA furnished D and trimming. The sample comprises about 310,000 clones, roughly 84% of which are singletons, and 1% rests with the top ten. The rearrangement joins TRBV29-1 to TRBJ1-1, with D possibly matching TRBD1 (5 bases). The sequenced sample consisted of peripheral blood. The origin of this receptor is a man in his fifties or sixties with active or convalescent COVID-19. The CDR3 protein is CSVGMGQGTEAFF. The CDR3 DNA sequence: TGCAGCGTTGGAATGGGTCAGGGCACTGAAGCTTTCTTT.